Each of the 13 T cell receptor beta chains below was sequenced from the same sample in a study of PD-1 blockade in mismatch repair-deficient tumors. Profiled with immunoSEQ multiplex PCR; TCRdb holds only in-frame clones, not every one. The repertoire includes around 100,000 clones, over 65% of them detected once, and roughly 6.3% sits in the top ten. The sequenced sample was peripheral blood, obtained about 36 weeks after starting pembrolizumab. All receptors derive from an adult with mismatch repair-deficient cancer.

This sequence joins TRBV5-6 and TRBJ1-2; D is unclear. The V end was cut by 7 bases, the J end by 7 bases, with 20 bases between. Germline V gene sequence: CDR1 SGHDT, CDR2 YYEEEE. CDR3 length equals 14 residues. The CDR3 loop is CASSILSYSGGYTF. CDR3 bases: TGTGCCAGCTCTATCTTATCATACTCGGGTGGCTACACCTTC.

With respect to this clone: The identical CDR3 is also encoded by other nucleotide sequences in the sample. This rearrangement joins TRBV5-1 to TRBJ2-7; 8 positions match TRBD1. Germline values: CDR1 SGHRS, CDR2 YFSETQ. Trimming at V came to 0 bases and at J to 4 bases, leaving 3 bases not matched to a gene. The CDR3 has 14 residues. The CDR3 here is CASSLGQGSYEQYF. For the CDR3, the DNA is TGCGCCAGCAGCTTGGGACAGGGGTCATACGAGCAGTACTTC.

This clone was seen only once. The V gene is TRBV6-1, the J gene TRBJ2-5; 10 nucleotides align to TRBD2. Looked up from germline, CDR1 is MNHNS and CDR2 is SASEGT. CDR3 size: 15 residues. Losses at the gene ends were 1 base for V and 2 bases for J; bases not matched to a gene: 1. This CDR3 reads CASSEGTSGQETQYF. Written as DNA, the CDR3 is TGTGCCAGCAGTGAAGGGACTAGCGGTCAAGAGACCCAGTACTTC.

This clone was seen just once. The chain recombines TRBV19 with TRBJ2-1; TRBD1 matches at 9 bases. The CDR3 sequence is 15 residues long. V was clipped by 4 bases and J by 1 base; unmatched bases: 2. Looked up from germline, CDR1 is LNHDA and CDR2 is SQIVND (reference sequence). The DNA of the CDR3 is TGTGCCAGTAGTAAGACAGGGGGATCCTACAATGAGCAGTTCTTC. As protein: CASSKTGGSYNEQFF.

The genes are TRBV11-1 and TRBJ2-3; D unresolved. CDR1 and CDR2 (germline): SGHAT, FQDESV (reference sequence). This CDR3 comprises 13 residues. V was trimmed by 5 bases and J by 3 bases, leaving 9 bases between them. The CDR3 is CASSAMMTDTQYF. For the CDR3, the DNA is TGTGCCAGCAGCGCCATGATGACAGATACGCAGTATTTT.

This chain uses TRBV5-8 with TRBJ2-5; TRBD2 aligns across 12 bases. This CDR3 has 15 amino acids. CDR1 and CDR2 (germline): SGHTS, YDEGEE. V gave up 3 bases and J gave up 4 bases; unmatched junction bases: 4. CDR3 coding DNA: TGTGCCAGCAGCTACCTAGCGGGAGGGGGAGAGACCCAGTACTTC. Protein sequence: CASSYLAGGGETQYF.

The chain couples TRBV4-3 to TRBJ1-5, with no clear D. CDR1 is LGHNA, CDR2 YSLEER, per germline. V was clipped by 0 bases and J by 2 bases, with 2 bases between them. The CDR3 runs to 13 residues. The DNA for the CDR3 is TGCGCCAGCAGCCAAGATGGCAATCAGCCCCAGCATTTT. This codes for CASSQDGNQPQHF.

The chain joins TRBV6-6 to TRBJ2-7; 7 bases match TRBD2. CDR3 length: 15 amino acids. The germline CDR1 and CDR2 sequences are MNHNY and SVGAGI (reference sequence). Unmatched junction bases numbered 9, after V lost 2 bases and J lost 5 bases. The CDR3 is CASSYKREGFHEQYF. CDR3 bases: TGTGCCAGCAGTTACAAGCGGGAAGGTTTCCACGAGCAGTACTTC.

The chain employs TRBV6-1 and TRBJ1-3; no clear D. The germline V and J ends were trimmed by 8 bases and 4 bases, with 9 bases remaining between them. Germline V CDR1 and CDR2: MNHNS, SASEGT. The CDR3 length is 12 residues. In nucleotides, the CDR3 is TGTGCCAGCTGTAGAGAGGGAAACACCATATATTTT. Its translation is CASCREGNTIYF.

The chain employs TRBV28 and TRBJ1-1, with D maybe TRBD1 (6 bases). CDR1 is MDHEN and CDR2 is SYDVKM in the germline V gene. The CDR3 contains 14 residues. With 6 bases removed from V and 6 bases from J, the gap between germline ends came to 17 bases. The CDR3 nucleotides are TGTGCCAGCAGAAAAGGGGGTTCATTCGCTGAAGCTTTCTTT. It yields the protein CASRKGGSFAEAFF.

The chain combines TRBV5-1 with TRBJ1-1; D is unresolved. The V end was cut by 2 bases, the J end by 1 base, with 12 bases between. CDR3 size: 15 residues. CDR1 is SGHRS and CDR2 is YFSETQ in the germline V gene. DNA for the CDR3: TGCGCCAGCAGCTTCGAATGGGGTGGGAACACTGAAGCTTTCTTT. This sequence encodes CASSFEWGGNTEAFF. The full variable domain, its missing parts supplied by reference TRBV5-1 and TRBJ1-1, is KAGVTQTPRYLIKTRGQQVTLSCSPISGHRSVSWYQQTPGQGLQFLFEYFSETQRNKGNFPGRFSGRQFSNSRSEMNVSTLELGDSALYLCASSFEWGGNTEAFFGQGTRLTVV.

V is TRBV6-6 and J is TRBJ1-2; TRBD1 matches at 8 bases. Germline V gene data show CDR1 as MNHNY and CDR2 as SVGAGI (reference sequence). This CDR3 is built from 14 residues. With V trimmed by 6 bases and J by 5 bases, 8 bases remained unmatched. DNA of the CDR3: TGTGCCAGCAGGCCCAACAGGGGGGGGTATGGCTACACCTTC. This sequence encodes CASRPNRGGYGYTF.

The chain has TRBV5-4 and TRBJ1-1; D gene uncertain. This CDR3 is built from 11 residues. V dropped 1 base and J dropped 7 bases, with 5 bases sitting between them. Germline lookup yields CDR1 SGHNT and CDR2 YYREEE (reference sequence). The CDR3 sequence: CASSLRGEAFF. CDR3 in DNA: TGTGCCAGCAGCTTGCGCGGTGAAGCTTTCTTT.